This T cell receptor (beta chain) was profiled in a study of beta chain features in type 1 diabetes. Study summary: Examination covered almost 110,000,000 sorted cells spanning all samples.

Study outcomes and limitations: Naive, central memory and Treg TCRB repertoires seemed to resemble each other more closely in patients than they did in healthy donors. Type 1 diabetes patients had moderately but significantly shorter TCRB CDR3s in all four CD4+ subsets. At VDJ recombination sites, type 1 diabetes patients had fewer insertions and more deleted nucleotides.

As every portion of the isolated RNA was reverse transcribed, the sequencing read expressed TCRB transcripts. An average around 3.8 million reads came from naive, central memory and regulatory T cell samples. Produced via immunoSEQ multiplex PCR; TCRdb's table is partial and in-frame only. Seen here are approximately 170,000 clones, almost 8% observed once, and the top ten hold 0.5%. There are a few counts of this clone. Its antigen is not known. With V trimmed by 4 bases and J by 7 bases, 7 bases remained unmatched. The CDR3 covers 16 residues. Per the germline V gene, CDR1 is LGHNA and CDR2 is YSLEER.

What was sequenced was central memory CD4+ T cells from blood. This chain joins TRBV4-3 and TRBJ2-1; the match to TRBD2 covers 13 bases. This receptor was identified in a man aged 18 to 29 with type 1 diabetes. CDR3 DNA: TGCGCCAGCAGCCCGAGGACTAGCGGGGGATTAAATGAGCAGTTCTTC. Its protein is CASSPRTSGGLNEQFF.